Each of the 11 T cell receptor beta chains below was sequenced from the same sample in a study of blood T cell repertoires in COVID-19. Method: immunoSEQ multiplex PCR; TCRdb's copy keeps in-frame clones and lacks some. Of 110,000 to 150,000 clones listed, 88% are singletons. Sequencing was done on a sample of peripheral blood. The receptors were gathered from a man aged 50-59 years with active or convalescent COVID-19.

J is TRBJ2-5 and V is TRBV29-1; 7 nucleotides line up with TRBD1. The CDR3 is 12 amino acids. With 7 bases clipped from V and 3 bases from J, the junction kept 5 bases outside the gene matches. CDR1 is SQVTM and CDR2 is ANQGSEA in the germline V gene. Here the CDR3 reads CSARGTEETQYF. For the CDR3, the DNA is TGCAGCGCCCGAGGGACAGAAGAGACCCAGTACTTC.

V is TRBV28 and J is TRBJ1-5, with 7 bases aligning to TRBD1. Germline V gene data show CDR1 as MDHEN and CDR2 as SYDVKM. Trimming took 5 bases from V and 5 from J; bases not matched to a gene: 12. The CDR3 extends over 16 amino acids. DNA of the CDR3: TGTGCCAGCAGTCCCAATCTCCACAGGGGCCATCAGCCCCAGCATTTT. Its translation is CASSPNLHRGHQPQHF.

The chain has TRBV18 and TRBJ1-4, with D tentatively TRBD1 (5 bases). The CDR3 loop spans 14 amino acids. Trimming removed 4 bases from V and 8 bases from J, with 14 bases in between. Per germline, CDR1 KGHSH and CDR2 LQKENI. The chain's CDR3 is CASSQDIKGEKLFF. Written as DNA, the CDR3 is TGTGCCAGCTCACAGGACATAAAAGGCGAAAAACTGTTTTTT.

V and J are TRBV7-3 and TRBJ2-1, with 8 bases lining up with TRBD2. CDR3 length: 13 amino acids. V was pared by 6 bases and J by 8 bases, with 6 bases of the junction left unmatched. The germline gives CDR1 SGHTA, CDR2 FQGTGA. The CDR3 here is CASRRAGDDEQFF. The DNA of the CDR3 is TGTGCCAGCAGGAGAGCGGGAGACGATGAGCAGTTCTTC.

The CDR3: CASSSLGVFSGANVLTF. Written as DNA, the CDR3 is TGTGCCAGTAGTTCACTCGGGGTGTTCTCTGGGGCCAACGTCCTGACTTTC. The genes are TRBV19 and TRBJ2-6, with D maybe TRBD2 (5 bases). Trimming stripped 5 bases from V and 0 bases from J, with 14 bases between. This CDR3 is 17 amino acids long. Per the germline V gene, CDR1 is LNHDA and CDR2 is SQIVND (reference sequence).

The chain recombines TRBV19 with TRBJ1-1, with TRBD1 matching 9 bases. V gave up 6 bases and J gave up 5 bases; unmatched junction bases: 13. The germline V gene encodes CDR1 LNHDA and CDR2 SQIVND (reference sequence). The CDR3 covers 16 residues. In nucleotides, the CDR3 is TGTGCCAGTAGCACCGGGGCTGGGACAGGGAGTACTGAAGCTTTCTTT. It translates to CASSTGAGTGSTEAFF.

This sequence joins TRBV11-2 and TRBJ2-4; 9 bases line up with TRBD2. The V gene's germline CDR1 is SGHAT and CDR2 FQNNGV. The CDR3 covers 13 residues. The V and J ends lost 5 bases and 8 bases, in that order; junction bases with no gene match: 4. The CDR3 protein is CASSPAGGDIQYF. The CDR3 DNA is TGTGCCAGCAGCCCAGCGGGAGGTGACATTCAGTACTTC. Based on the CDR3 plus reference TRBV11-2 and TRBJ2-4, the full variable domain is EAGVAQSPRYKIIEKRQSVAFWCNPISGHATLYWYQQILGQGPKLLIQFQNNGVVDDSQLPKDRFSAERLKGVDSTLKIQPAKLEDSAVYLCASSPAGGDIQYFGAGTRLSVL.

This clone was observed many times. The chain recombines TRBV28 with TRBJ2-7; D possibly corresponds to TRBD1 (6 bases). Between the trimmed V and J ends, which lost 5 bases and 2 bases, there was a span of 13 bases. The CDR3 has 14 residues. CDR1 and CDR2 (germline): MDHEN, SYDVKM. In DNA form, the CDR3 reads TGTGCCAGCAGTCTCACAGGGCCCCCCTACGAGCAGTACTTC. Protein: CASSLTGPPYEQYF.

The chain links TRBV18 to TRBJ2-5; perhaps TRBD1 as D (6 bases). The germline V and J ends were trimmed by 4 bases and 3 bases, with 9 bases remaining between them. The CDR3 runs to 13 residues. The germline V gene encodes CDR1 KGHSH and CDR2 LQKENI. CDR3 sequence: CASSLGQKETQYF. The CDR3 nucleotides are TGTGCCAGCTCACTAGGACAGAAAGAGACCCAGTACTTC.

The gene calls are TRBV5-1 and TRBJ2-1; 10 positions match TRBD2. CDR3 length equals 15 residues. The germline V gene encodes CDR1 SGHRS and CDR2 YFSETQ. Trimming took 0 bases from V and 9 from J; bases not matched to a gene: 6. CDR3 nucleotide sequence: TGCGCCAGCAGCTTGGACGGGACTAGCGATACTGAGCAGTTCTTC. This gives the protein CASSLDGTSDTEQFF.

This sequence joins TRBV5-1 and TRBJ2-3, with 10 bases fitting TRBD1. Germline-derived CDR1 and CDR2 are SGHRS and YFSETQ. The CDR3 is 16 residues long. The V segment lost 0 bases and the J segment 4 bases; nucleotides outside the gene matches: 5. Written as DNA, the CDR3 is TGCGCCAGCAGCTTGGATGGACAGGGGGTAGCAGATACGCAGTATTTT. It is translated as CASSLDGQGVADTQYF.